Below are 10 T cell receptor beta chains sequenced from a single sample in a study of cytomegalovirus exposure and HLA in healthy donors. Primers for the PCR totalled 60 Vbeta and 13 Jbeta. Clones were read by immunoSEQ multiplex PCR, and TCRdb kept only the in-frame ones, dropping some. Among under 55,000 clones listed, approximately 73% were seen once. Source material: PBMCs. The receptors come from a man younger than 35 in good health and CMV-seronegative.

The chain is built from TRBV6-1 and TRBJ1-4; a weak D match, TRBD1 (5 bases). The CDR3 totals 14 residues. Germline CDR1 reads MNHNS; CDR2 reads SASEGT. V dropped 4 bases and J dropped 4 bases, with 10 bases sitting between them. CDR3 DNA sequence: TGTGCCAGCAGTGTGGCGGGGGTTAATGAAAAACTGTTTTTT. It is translated as CASSVAGVNEKLFF.

The chain couples TRBV19 to TRBJ1-2; D perhaps matches TRBD1 (5 bases). The length of the CDR3 is 13 residues. From germline, CDR1 is LNHDA and CDR2 SQIVND (reference sequence). Between the trimmed V and J ends, which lost 3 bases and 1 base, there was a span of 6 bases. The CDR3 DNA reads as TGTGCCAGTAGTATTGACAGTAACTATGGCTACACCTTC. It encodes CASSIDSNYGYTF.

V usage is TRBV28 and J usage is TRBJ1-1, with 9 bases lining up with TRBD1. The germline gives CDR1 MDHEN, CDR2 SYDVKM. The V segment lost 6 bases and the J segment 4 bases; nucleotides outside the gene matches: 3. This CDR3 comprises 13 residues. CDR3 amino acids: CASRGQGGTEAFF. The CDR3 DNA follows: TGTGCCAGCAGGGGACAGGGCGGCACTGAAGCTTTCTTT.

The V gene is TRBV6-5, the J gene TRBJ2-3; tentatively, D is TRBD2 (6 bases). The germline gives CDR1 MNHEY, CDR2 SVGAGI. The V end was cut by 0 bases, the J end by 2 bases, with 9 bases between. The CDR3 is made up of 15 amino acids. The CDR3 region is CASSYSEGPTDTQYF. Written as DNA, the CDR3 is TGTGCCAGCAGTTACTCGGAGGGACCCACAGATACGCAGTATTTT.

V is TRBV7-4 and J is TRBJ1-1; 12 nucleotides agree with TRBD1. The CDR3 has 16 residues. The J segment lost 0 bases and the V segment lost 5 bases, leaving 4 bases of the junction unmatched. Germline assignment: CDR1 SGHVT and CDR2 SQSDAQ. CDR3 in DNA: TGTGCCAGCAGCCTGGGGACAGGGGGCTTGAACACTGAAGCTTTCTTT. It codes for CASSLGTGGLNTEAFF.

The chain employs TRBV5-4 and TRBJ1-1; D uncertain. The CDR3 is made up of 12 amino acids. V lost 4 bases and J 5 bases, leaving 9 bases between the germline ends. Germline V gene data show CDR1 as SGHNT and CDR2 as YYREEE (reference sequence). The CDR3, as DNA: TGTGCCAGCAGCCCGGAGGGAACTGAAGCTTTCTTT. This sequence encodes CASSPEGTEAFF. The complete variable domain, with remaining parts taken from reference TRBV5-4 and TRBJ1-1, reads ETGVTQSPTHLIKTRGQQVTLRCSSQSGHNTVSWYQQALGQGPQFIFQYYREEENGRGNFPPRFSGLQFPNYSSELNVNALELDDSALYLCASSPEGTEAFFGQGTRLTVV.

This chain uses TRBV5-1 with TRBJ2-6; TRBD2 is a possible D gene (5 bases). Trimming took off 1 base at V and 2 bases at J, with 13 bases between the two ends. This CDR3 contains 17 residues. The germline gives CDR1 SGHRS, CDR2 YFSETQ. CDR3 amino acids: CASSLSTRDAGANVLTF. In DNA form, the CDR3 reads TGCGCCAGCAGCTTGTCCACCCGGGATGCTGGGGCCAACGTCCTGACTTTC.

A single count supports this clone. V is TRBV6-6 and J is TRBJ2-5, with D uncertain. This CDR3 comprises 13 residues. V lost 2 bases and J lost 2, with 6 bases in between. The germline gives CDR1 MNHNY, CDR2 SVGAGI (reference sequence). The CDR3, as DNA: TGTGCCAGCAGTTACCGGGTACAAGAGACCCAGTACTTC. It yields the protein CASSYRVQETQYF.

V and J are TRBV4-3 and TRBJ1-5, with D uncertain. The CDR3 totals 15 residues. V shed 0 bases and J shed 4 bases, with 10 bases lying between them. CDR1 and CDR2 (germline): LGHNA, YSLEER. CDR3: CASSQESGGNQPQHF. CDR3 in DNA: TGCGCCAGCAGCCAAGAATCGGGAGGTAATCAGCCCCAGCATTTT.

This clone has more than one count but fewer than ten. An end of the junction differs from the germline gene, which may be a read error. J is TRBJ2-1 and V is TRBV7-7; 13 bases agree with TRBD2. Germline V CDR1 and CDR2: SSHAT, FNYEAQ (reference sequence). The CDR3 consists of 16 residues. The CDR3 spells CASSSSGLAGDNEQFF. The CDR3 DNA follows: TGTGCTAGCAGCTCAAGTGGACTAGCGGGAGACAATGAGCAGTTCTTC. Complete variable domain (other parts from reference TRBV7-7 and TRBJ2-1): GAGVSQSPRYKVTKRGQDVTLRCDPISSHATLYWYQQALGQGPEFLTYFNYEAQPDKSGLPSDRFSAERPEGSISTLTIQRTEQRDSAMYRCASSSSGLAGDNEQFFGPGTRLTVL.